The source of this T cell receptor beta chain is a study of blood T cell repertoires in COVID-19. Profiled with immunoSEQ multiplex PCR; TCRdb holds only in-frame clones, not every one. The profile shows fewer than 250,000 clones, approximately 85% of them singletons. The TCR originated in a woman in her forties or fifties with acute COVID-19. Sequences were obtained from PBMCs or T cells enriched from blood (not recorded which).

The CDR3 nucleotides are TGTGCTCTGGGTCCAGGGGGCAATGGCTACACCTTC. Residues: CALGPGGNGYTF. The V gene is TRBV30, the J gene TRBJ1-2; TRBD1 matches at 8 bases. CDR3 length: 12 amino acids. Germline assignment: CDR1 GTSNPN and CDR2 SVGIG (reference sequence).